This record covers a single T cell receptor (beta chain). The antigen is not known. The run of the v3.0 immunoSEQ assay was at survey level. Sequencing was designed to cover 40,000-50,000 T-cell genomes in each sample. The protocol was immunoSEQ multiplex PCR, while the TCRdb copy is restricted to in-frame clones and leaves out a portion. The sample yields 24,000 or so clones, over 70% seen once. This sample is part of a study of long-term antiretroviral therapy in people with HIV. Study observations and caveats: Pre-ART-expanded clones dominated the repertoire at all time points. Drawn between about 2004 and 2018, the blood was possibly obtained under older ART regimens.

CDR3 size: 15 residues. V was shortened by 7 bases and J by 4 bases, with 18 bases between the two germline ends. The germline CDR1 and CDR2 sequences are LNHDA and SQIVND (reference sequence). The chain has TRBV19 and TRBJ2-3; perhaps TRBD1 as D (7 bases). The input for sequencing was unsorted PBMCs, taken 3 years after starting antiretroviral therapy. The sequence derives from a young man with HIV. The CDR3 coding sequence is TGTGCCAGTACCACACGGCAGGGGGGCGCAGATACGCAGTATTTT. Translating it yields CASTTRQGGADTQYF.